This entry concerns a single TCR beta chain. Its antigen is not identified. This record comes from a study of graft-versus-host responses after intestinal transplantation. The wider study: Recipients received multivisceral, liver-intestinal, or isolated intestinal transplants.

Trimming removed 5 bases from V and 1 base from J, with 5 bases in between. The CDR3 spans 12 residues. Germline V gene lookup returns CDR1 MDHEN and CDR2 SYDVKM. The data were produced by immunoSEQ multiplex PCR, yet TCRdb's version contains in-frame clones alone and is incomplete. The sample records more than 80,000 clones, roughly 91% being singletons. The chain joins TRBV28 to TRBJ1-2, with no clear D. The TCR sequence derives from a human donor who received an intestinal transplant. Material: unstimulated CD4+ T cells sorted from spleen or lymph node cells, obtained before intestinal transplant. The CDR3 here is CASSPINYGYTF. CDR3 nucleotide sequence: TGTGCCAGCAGTCCAATTAACTATGGCTACACCTTC.